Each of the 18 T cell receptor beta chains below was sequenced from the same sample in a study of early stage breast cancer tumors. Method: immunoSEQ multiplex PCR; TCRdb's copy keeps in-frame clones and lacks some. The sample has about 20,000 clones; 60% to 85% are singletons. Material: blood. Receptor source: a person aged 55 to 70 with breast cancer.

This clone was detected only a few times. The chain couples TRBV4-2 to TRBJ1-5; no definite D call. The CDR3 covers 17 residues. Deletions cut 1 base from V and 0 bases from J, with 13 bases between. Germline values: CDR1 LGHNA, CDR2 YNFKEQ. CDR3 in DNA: TGTGCCAGCAGCCAAGCCTTCGTGGGGTATAGCAATCAGCCCCAGCATTTT. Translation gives CASSQAFVGYSNQPQHF.

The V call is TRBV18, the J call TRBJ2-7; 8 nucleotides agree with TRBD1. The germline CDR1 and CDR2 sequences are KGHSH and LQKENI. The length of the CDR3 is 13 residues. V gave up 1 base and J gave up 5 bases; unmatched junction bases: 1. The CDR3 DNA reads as TGTGCCAGCTCACCACAACAGGGGGACGAGCAGTACTTC. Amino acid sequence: CASSPQQGDEQYF.

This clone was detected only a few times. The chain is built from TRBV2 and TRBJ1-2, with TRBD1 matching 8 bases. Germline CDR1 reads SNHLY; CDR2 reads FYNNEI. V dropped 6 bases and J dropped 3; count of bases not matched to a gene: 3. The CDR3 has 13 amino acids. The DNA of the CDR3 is TGTGCCAGCAGCGGGACAGGCTACTATGGCTACACCTTC. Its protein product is CASSGTGYYGYTF. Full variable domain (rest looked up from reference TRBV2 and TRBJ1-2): EPEVTQTPSHQVTQMGQEVILRCVPISNHLYFYWYRQILGQKVEFLVSFYNNEISEKSEIFDDQFSVERPDGSNFTLKIRSTKLEDSAMYFCASSGTGYYGYTFGSGTRLTVV.

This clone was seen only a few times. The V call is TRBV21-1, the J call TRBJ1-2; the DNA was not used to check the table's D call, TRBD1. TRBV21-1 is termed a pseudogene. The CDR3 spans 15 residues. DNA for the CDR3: TGTGCCAGCGACATTCGTATAAATCCTAACTATGGCTACACCTTC. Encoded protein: CASDIRINPNYGYTF.

CDR3 region: CASSGTGEAGTEAFF. CDR3 in DNA: TGTGCCAGCAGCGGGACAGGGGAAGCGGGCACTGAAGCTTTCTTT. The chain couples TRBV11-2 to TRBJ1-1; 10 nucleotides agree with TRBD1. This CDR3 region has 15 residues. Germline CDR1 and CDR2: SGHAT and FQNNGV. Trimming took 5 bases from V and 4 from J; bases not matched to a gene: 7.

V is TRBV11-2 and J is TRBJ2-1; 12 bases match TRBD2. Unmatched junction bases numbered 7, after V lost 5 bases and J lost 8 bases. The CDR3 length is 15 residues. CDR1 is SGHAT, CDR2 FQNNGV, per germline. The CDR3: CASSPRTSGKYEQFF. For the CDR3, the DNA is TGTGCCAGCAGCCCCCGGACTAGCGGGAAATATGAGCAGTTCTTC.

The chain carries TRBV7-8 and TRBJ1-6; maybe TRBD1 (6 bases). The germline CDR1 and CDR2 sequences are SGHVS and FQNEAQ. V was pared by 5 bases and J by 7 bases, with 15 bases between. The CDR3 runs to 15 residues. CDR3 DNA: TGTGCCAGCAGCCTCGGGACACGGGAAAATTCACCCCTCCACTTT. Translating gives CASSLGTRENSPLHF.

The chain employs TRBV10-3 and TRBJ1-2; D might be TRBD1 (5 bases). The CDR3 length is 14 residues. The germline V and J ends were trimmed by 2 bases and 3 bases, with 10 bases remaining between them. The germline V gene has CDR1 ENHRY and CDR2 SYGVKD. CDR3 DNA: TGTGCCATCAGTGAGGTCACAGGAGACTATGGCTACACCTTC. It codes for CAISEVTGDYGYTF.

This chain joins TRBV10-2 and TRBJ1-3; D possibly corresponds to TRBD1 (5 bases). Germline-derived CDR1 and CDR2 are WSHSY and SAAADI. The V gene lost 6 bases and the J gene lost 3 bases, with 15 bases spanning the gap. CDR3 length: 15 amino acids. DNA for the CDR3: TGCGCCAGCAGGCTGCAGGGAGAGATTGGAAACACCATATATTTT. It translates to CASRLQGEIGNTIYF.

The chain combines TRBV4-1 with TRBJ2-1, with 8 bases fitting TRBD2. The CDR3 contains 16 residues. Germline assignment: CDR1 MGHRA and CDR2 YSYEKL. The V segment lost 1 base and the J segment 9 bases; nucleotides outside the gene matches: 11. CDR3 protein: CASSQVFGGGLGEQFF. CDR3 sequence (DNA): TGCGCCAGCAGCCAAGTATTCGGGGGGGGCCTCGGTGAGCAGTTCTTC.

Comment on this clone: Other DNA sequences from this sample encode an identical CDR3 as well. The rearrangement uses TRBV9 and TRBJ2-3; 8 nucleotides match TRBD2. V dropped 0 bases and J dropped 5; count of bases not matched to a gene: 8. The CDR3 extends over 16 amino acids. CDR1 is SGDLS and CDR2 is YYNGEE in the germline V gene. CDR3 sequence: CASSVEGSGVGDTQYF. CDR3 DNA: TGTGCCAGCAGCGTAGAAGGTAGCGGGGTTGGAGATACGCAGTATTTT. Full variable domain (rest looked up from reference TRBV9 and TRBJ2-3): DSGVTQTPKHLITATGQRVTLRCSPRSGDLSVYWYQQSLDQGLQFLIQYYNGEERAKGNILERFSAQQFPDLHSELNLSSLELGDSALYFCASSVEGSGVGDTQYFGPGTRLTVL.

The CDR3 protein is CASSFSGTGARQYF. CDR3 sequence (DNA): TGTGCCAGCAGTTTCTCCGGGACAGGGGCACGGCAGTACTTC. The V and J genes are TRBV27 and TRBJ2-7; 10 nucleotides align to TRBD1. The V segment lost 3 bases and the J segment 9 bases; nucleotides outside the gene matches: 8. The CDR3 is 14 amino acids. Germline CDR1 MNHEY, CDR2 SMNVEV (reference sequence).

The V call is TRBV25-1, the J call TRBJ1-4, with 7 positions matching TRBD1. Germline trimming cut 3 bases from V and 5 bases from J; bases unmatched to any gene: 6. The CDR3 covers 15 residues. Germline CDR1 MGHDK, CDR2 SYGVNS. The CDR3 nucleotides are TGTGCCAGCAGTGAGATGGACAGGCTAAATGAAAAACTGTTTTTT. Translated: CASSEMDRLNEKLFF.

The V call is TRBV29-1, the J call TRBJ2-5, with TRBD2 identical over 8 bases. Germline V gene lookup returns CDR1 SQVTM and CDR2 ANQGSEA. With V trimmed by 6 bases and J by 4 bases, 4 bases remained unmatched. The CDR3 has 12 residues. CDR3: CSVLTSGETQYF. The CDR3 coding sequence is TGCAGCGTCCTAACTAGCGGAGAGACCCAGTACTTC.

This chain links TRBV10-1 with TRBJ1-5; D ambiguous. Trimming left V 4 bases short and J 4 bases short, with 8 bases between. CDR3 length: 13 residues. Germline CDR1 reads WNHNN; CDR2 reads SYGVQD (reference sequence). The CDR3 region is CASSVGANQPQHF. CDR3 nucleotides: TGCGCCAGCAGTGTAGGAGCAAATCAGCCCCAGCATTTT.

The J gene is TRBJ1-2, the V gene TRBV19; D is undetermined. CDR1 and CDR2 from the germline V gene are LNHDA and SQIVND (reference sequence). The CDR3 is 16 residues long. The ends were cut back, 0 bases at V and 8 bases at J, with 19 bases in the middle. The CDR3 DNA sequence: TGTGCCAGTAGTATAGATCCTATGAGCAGTACTCGAGGCTACACCTTC. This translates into CASSIDPMSSTRGYTF.

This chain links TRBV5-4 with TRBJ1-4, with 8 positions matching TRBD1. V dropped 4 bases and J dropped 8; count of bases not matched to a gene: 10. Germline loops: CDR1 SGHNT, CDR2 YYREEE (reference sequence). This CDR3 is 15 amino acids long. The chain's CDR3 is CASSPDRAYGEKLFF. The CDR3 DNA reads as TGTGCCAGCAGCCCGGACAGGGCTTATGGGGAAAAACTGTTTTTT.

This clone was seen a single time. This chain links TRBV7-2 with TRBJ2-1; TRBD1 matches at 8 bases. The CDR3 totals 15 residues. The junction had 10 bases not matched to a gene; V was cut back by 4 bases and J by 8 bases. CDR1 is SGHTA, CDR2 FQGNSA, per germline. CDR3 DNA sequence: TGTGCCAGCAGCTCTCGACAGGGGATTGGGGATGAGCAGTTCTTC. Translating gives CASSSRQGIGDEQFF.